Described below is a single T cell receptor (beta chain) sequence and its context. This specimen comes from a study of control samples from healthy donors and cancer patients. The repertoire was sequenced with immunoSEQ multiplex PCR; TCRdb's copy has only in-frame clones and lacks some. The data contain about 110,000 clones, 88% of them singletons. The ends lost 2 bases at V and 4 bases at J; junction bases unmatched: 2. The CDR3 extends over 14 amino acids. CDR1 is SEHNR and CDR2 is FQNEAQ in the germline V gene (reference sequence). This clonotype originated in a woman aged 55 to 70 with lung cancer. The chain is built from TRBV7-9 and TRBJ1-1, with 9 bases aligning to TRBD1. Sequenced sample: PBMCs. In nucleotides, the CDR3 is TGTGCCAGCAGCTTACAGGGACAGGGCACTGAAGCTTTCTTT. Translated: CASSLQGQGTEAFF.